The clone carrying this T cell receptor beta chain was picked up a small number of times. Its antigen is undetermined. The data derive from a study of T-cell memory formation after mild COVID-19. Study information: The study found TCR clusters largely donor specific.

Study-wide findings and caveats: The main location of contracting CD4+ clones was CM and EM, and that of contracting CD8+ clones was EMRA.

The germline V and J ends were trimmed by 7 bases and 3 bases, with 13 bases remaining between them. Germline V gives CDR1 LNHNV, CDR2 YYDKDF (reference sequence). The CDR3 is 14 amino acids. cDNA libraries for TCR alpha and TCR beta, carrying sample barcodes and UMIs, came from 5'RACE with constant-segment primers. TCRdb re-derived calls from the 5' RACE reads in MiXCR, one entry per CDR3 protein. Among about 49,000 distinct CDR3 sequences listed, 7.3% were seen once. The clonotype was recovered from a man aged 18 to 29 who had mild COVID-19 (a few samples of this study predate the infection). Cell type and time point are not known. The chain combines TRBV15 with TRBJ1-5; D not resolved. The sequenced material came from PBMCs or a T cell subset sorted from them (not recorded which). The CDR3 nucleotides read TGTGCCACCACCCGGGAGGCCTTCAATCAGCCCCAGCATTTT. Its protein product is CATTREAFNQPQHF. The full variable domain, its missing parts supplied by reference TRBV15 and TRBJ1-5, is DAMVIQNPRYQVTQFGKPVTLSCSQTLNHNVMYWYQQKSSQAPKLLFHYYDKDFNNEADTPDNFQSRRPNTSFCFLDIRSPGLGDTAMYLCATTREAFNQPQHFGDGTRLSIL.